Sequencing of this T cell receptor beta chain was carried out in a study of CD8 T cells in Susac syndrome. The study, taken as a whole, reports: By the study's own acknowledgment, its TCR sequencing and HLA analysis included relatively few individuals.

This clonotype was recorded only once. Its cognate antigen is unknown. The T cells that were sequenced for TCR beta were CD8+ and CD4+ cells from blood. CD8+ and CD4+ T cells were negatively isolated; TEMRA cells were FACS-enriched. RNA amounts of about 0.5 to 1 ug underwent reverse transcription with random hexamers. Multiplex immunoSEQ PCR targeted 54 Vbeta and 13 Jbeta TCR beta segments. One entry per CDR3 protein, called by TCRdb with MiXCR from the immunoSEQ multiplex PCR reads. The sample holds a few hundred thousand distinct CDR3 sequences, roughly 96% seen once. Germline CDR1 reads SGHRS; CDR2 reads YFSETQ. The trim removed 3 bases at V and 8 bases at J, leaving 14 bases unmatched. The CDR3 spans 16 residues.

This TCR came from a human donor with multiple sclerosis. The source material was CD4+ T cells from PBMCs. The V and J genes are TRBV5-1 and TRBJ2-4; 7 bases agree with TRBD2. CDR3 in DNA: TGCGCCAGCAGCTCCAACTCCGGGACTACGATCGACATTCAGTACTTC. This codes for CASSSNSGTTIDIQYF.